The 32 T cell receptor beta chains presented below share a single source sample, sequenced in a study of PD-1 blockade in classical Hodgkin lymphoma. There was relapse after autologous stem cell transplantation in every patient, and there was variation in brentuximab vedotin exposure. Here immunoSEQ multiplex PCR was the method, and the copy in TCRdb shows in-frame clones only, minus some. There are 46,000 or so clones in the sample; around 70% occur only once, and roughly 9.6% lies in the top ten. Sequenced material: peripheral blood mononuclear cells (PBMCs), taken at baseline. These receptor sequences come from a human donor with classical Hodgkin lymphoma.

The CDR3 DNA reads TGTGCCAGCAGTGACACGACCTACGAGCAGTACTTC. Translating it yields CASSDTTYEQYF. The chain uses TRBV2 and TRBJ2-7; D gene ambiguous. Trimming removed 3 bases from V and 2 bases from J, with 5 bases in between. The CDR3 covers 12 residues. Germline-derived CDR1 and CDR2 are SNHLY and FYNNEI.

The chain combines TRBV30 with TRBJ2-3, with TRBD1 as a possible D gene (5 bases). CDR3 length: 15 amino acids. Trimming stripped 0 bases from V and 10 bases from J, with 20 bases between. Germline lookup yields CDR1 GTSNPN and CDR2 SVGIG (reference sequence). CDR3 coding DNA: TGTGCCTGGAGTGTAAACAGGCAACCCCTCGTGGCGCAGTATTTT. It codes for CAWSVNRQPLVAQYF.

This clone was recorded only once. The chain is built from TRBV6-1 and TRBJ1-2, with 8 bases identical to TRBD1. With V trimmed by 7 bases and J by 7 bases, 11 bases remained unmatched. This CDR3 is 14 amino acids long. The germline V gene encodes CDR1 MNHNS and CDR2 SASEGT. CDR3 residues: CASTPTQGGGGYTF. The CDR3 DNA reads as TGTGCCAGCACCCCTACACAGGGGGGAGGTGGCTACACCTTC.

This chain joins TRBV2 and TRBJ1-5; TRBD1 matches at 7 bases. V was pared by 6 bases and J by 0 bases, with 8 bases of the junction left unmatched. The CDR3 is made up of 16 amino acids. Germline lookup yields CDR1 SNHLY and CDR2 FYNNEI. Here the CDR3 DNA reads TGTGCCAGCAGCGTAGGATGGACAGGTAGCAATCAGCCCCAGCATTTT. This codes for CASSVGWTGSNQPQHF.

This chain uses TRBV5-5 with TRBJ2-3, with D tentatively TRBD2 (6 bases). Trimming took off 5 bases at V and 0 bases at J, with 19 bases between the two ends. This CDR3 region has 17 residues. Germline assignment: CDR1 SGHKS and CDR2 YYEKEE (reference sequence). Here the CDR3 reads CASSHQGLAPSTDTQYF. The CDR3 DNA is TGTGCCAGCAGTCACCAAGGTCTAGCGCCTAGCACAGATACGCAGTATTTT.

V and J are TRBV5-1 and TRBJ1-1; the D gene is possibly TRBD1 (6 bases). Between the trimmed V and J ends, which lost 0 bases and 5 bases, there was a span of 14 bases. The CDR3 length is 15 residues. Germline assignment: CDR1 SGHRS and CDR2 YFSETQ. CDR3 coding DNA: TGCGCCAGCAGCTTGGGTGAGGGGGTGGGAACTGAAGCTTTCTTT. Translated: CASSLGEGVGTEAFF.

This chain uses TRBV6-6 with TRBJ2-3, with TRBD1 matching 7 bases. The CDR3 loop spans 15 amino acids. In germline, CDR1 is MNHNY, CDR2 SVGAGI (reference sequence). The V segment lost 0 bases and the J segment 3 bases; nucleotides outside the gene matches: 3. The CDR3 DNA follows: TGTGCCAGCAGTTACTCGGGACAGATTACAGATACGCAGTATTTT. Translating it yields CASSYSGQITDTQYF.

The rearrangement uses TRBV7-9 and TRBJ1-2; TRBD1 matches at 7 bases. V shed 2 bases and J 7 bases; nucleotides not matched to a gene: 4. The V gene's germline CDR1 is SEHNR and CDR2 FQNEAQ (reference sequence). This CDR3 is 13 amino acids long. CDR3 sequence (DNA): TGTGCCAGCAGCTTAATACAGGGGTTTGGCTACACCTTC. It encodes CASSLIQGFGYTF.

J is TRBJ2-1 and V is TRBV25-1, with TRBD2 matching over 8 bases. This CDR3 is built from 17 residues. Germline CDR1 and CDR2: MGHDK and SYGVNS. J lost 0 bases, V lost 3 bases, and 7 bases had no gene match. CDR3 DNA sequence: TGTGCCAGCAGTGATCCCCTAAGCGGGAGCTCCTACAATGAGCAGTTCTTC. This codes for CASSDPLSGSSYNEQFF.

The genes are TRBV5-1 and TRBJ1-1; D ambiguous. The CDR3 runs 13 residues. Trimming stripped 0 bases from V and 2 bases from J, with 5 bases between. Per the germline V gene, CDR1 is SGHRS and CDR2 is YFSETQ. The DNA for the CDR3 is TGCGCCAGCAGCTTGGGACTTAACACTGAAGCTTTCTTT. Its translation is CASSLGLNTEAFF.

The CDR3 DNA reads TGTGCCAGTAGGACAGGGGCTTGGACAGATACGCAGTATTTT. It is translated as CASRTGAWTDTQYF. This sequence joins TRBV19 and TRBJ2-3, with 8 bases identical to TRBD1. The V gene's germline CDR1 is LNHDA and CDR2 SQIVND (reference sequence). The CDR3 sequence is 14 residues long. Trimming at V came to 6 bases and at J to 3 bases, leaving 5 bases not matched to a gene.

The chain joins TRBV5-1 to TRBJ1-1; the D is unclear. This CDR3 is 14 amino acids long. Germline V gene sequence: CDR1 SGHRS, CDR2 YFSETQ. Between the trimmed V and J ends, which lost 4 bases and 1 base, there was a span of 11 bases. In nucleotides, the CDR3 is TGCGCCAGCAGCGTACAGACTGGGAACACTGAAGCTTTCTTT. It specifies CASSVQTGNTEAFF.

This rearrangement joins TRBV6-5 to TRBJ2-7; the D gene could be TRBD1 or TRBD2 (5 bases each). The CDR3 is made up of 13 amino acids. In germline, CDR1 is MNHEY, CDR2 SVGAGI. V shed 7 bases and J shed 0 bases, with 10 bases lying between them. The CDR3 nucleotides read TGTGCCAGCACCCCAGGGAGCTCCTACGAGCAGTACTTC. Translated: CASTPGSSYEQYF.

The chain carries TRBV9 and TRBJ1-3; TRBD1 is a possible D gene (6 bases). V lost 4 bases, J lost 14 bases, and 16 bases lay in between. CDR1 is SGDLS and CDR2 is YYNGEE in the germline V gene. The CDR3 loop spans 12 amino acids. DNA of the CDR3: TGTGCCAGCAGCTTGGGGACATCCGCTCTATATTTT. Its protein product is CASSLGTSALYF.

This clone was seen just once. This chain uses TRBV27 with TRBJ2-7; the D gene is possibly TRBD2 (6 bases). The germline gives CDR1 MNHEY, CDR2 SMNVEV (reference sequence). The CDR3 is 12 residues long. The V end was cut by 10 bases, the J end by 5 bases, with 15 bases between. The chain's CDR3 is CATQRGGNEQYF. The CDR3 region has the DNA TGTGCCACTCAACGGGGCGGGAACGAGCAGTACTTC.

Concerning this clone itself: The sample has other DNA sequences that encode this CDR3 too. This chain links TRBV5-4 with TRBJ2-3; D remains unclear. The V gene's germline CDR1 is SGHNT and CDR2 YYREEE (reference sequence). The ends were cut back, 2 bases at V and 2 bases at J, with 3 bases in the middle. The CDR3 consists of 12 residues. The CDR3 is CASSLNTDTQYF. As DNA, the CDR3 is TGTGCCAGCAGCTTAAACACAGATACGCAGTATTTT.

The J gene is TRBJ1-2, the V gene TRBV19, with 11 bases that match TRBD1. This CDR3 has 15 amino acids. V lost 3 bases, J lost 6 bases, and 6 bases stayed unmatched. The germline CDR1 and CDR2 sequences are LNHDA and SQIVND (reference sequence). The CDR3 region has the DNA TGTGCCAGTAGTATGGACAGGGGGCGCCGCCATGGCTACACCTTC. Protein sequence: CASSMDRGRRHGYTF.

The chain combines TRBV28 with TRBJ1-3; 7 nucleotides match TRBD1. Germline CDR1 reads MDHEN; CDR2 reads SYDVKM. The CDR3 extends over 16 amino acids. The V gene end was trimmed by 5 bases and the J gene end by 4 bases; junction bases not matched to a gene: 11. CDR3 DNA: TGTGCCAGCAGTACCCCAAGTACAGGGGAAGGAAACACCATATATTTT. This encodes CASSTPSTGEGNTIYF. Drawing the rest from reference TRBV28 and TRBJ1-3, the complete variable domain is DVKVTQSSRYLVKRTGEKVFLECVQDMDHENMFWYRQDPGLGLRLIYFSYDVKMKEKGDIPEGYSVSREKKERFSLILESASTNQTSMYLCASSTPSTGEGNTIYFGEGSWLTVV.

V and J are TRBV29-1 and TRBJ2-2; either TRBD1 or TRBD2 may supply D (6 bases each). CDR3 length: 14 amino acids. Trimming took 7 bases from V and 2 from J, leaving 14 bases between them. Germline CDR1 is SQVTM and CDR2 is ANQGSEA. The CDR3 region is CSATGGGNTGELFF. For the CDR3, the DNA is TGCAGCGCTACCGGAGGGGGAAACACCGGGGAGCTGTTTTTT.

This clone was picked up a small number of times. This chain links TRBV10-3 with TRBJ2-1; TRBD2 agrees at 10 bases. V shed 6 bases and J 1 base; nucleotides not matched to a gene: 6. Germline V gives CDR1 ENHRY, CDR2 SYGVKD. The CDR3 is 16 residues long. The DNA for the CDR3 is TGTGCCATCAGGGCTACTAGCGGGGAGTCCTACAATGAGCAGTTCTTC. As protein: CAIRATSGESYNEQFF.

The rearrangement joins TRBV18 to TRBJ1-5, with D unclear. Trimming took 5 bases from V and 0 from J, leaving 8 bases between them. The germline V gene has CDR1 KGHSH and CDR2 LQKENI. This CDR3 has 14 residues. The CDR3: CASSFSDSNQPQHF. The CDR3 bases are TGTGCCAGCTCATTCAGTGATAGCAATCAGCCCCAGCATTTT.

The chain is built from TRBV15 and TRBJ2-5; TRBD2 matches at 7 bases. The length of the CDR3 is 15 residues. V was clipped by 1 base and J by 5 bases; unmatched bases: 7. From germline, CDR1 is LNHNV and CDR2 YYDKDF (reference sequence). The CDR3 here is CATSRAPGGRETQYF. In DNA form, the CDR3 reads TGTGCCACCAGCAGAGCCCCGGGGGGTCGGGAGACCCAGTACTTC.

The chain recombines TRBV5-1 with TRBJ2-3, with D unclear. Trimming removed 0 bases at V and 6 bases at J, with 14 bases between. Germline V gives CDR1 SGHRS, CDR2 YFSETQ. The CDR3 consists of 15 residues. CDR3 sequence: CASSLAGRLWDTQYF. The CDR3 DNA reads as TGCGCCAGCAGCTTGGCCGGAAGGTTATGGGATACGCAGTATTTT. The full variable domain, its missing parts supplied by reference TRBV5-1 and TRBJ2-3, is KAGVTQTPRYLIKTRGQQVTLSCSPISGHRSVSWYQQTPGQGLQFLFEYFSETQRNKGNFPGRFSGRQFSNSRSEMNVSTLELGDSALYLCASSLAGRLWDTQYFGPGTRLTVL.

The gene calls are TRBV6-1 and TRBJ1-4; 8 positions match TRBD1. CDR1 MNHNS and CDR2 SASEGT come from the germline V gene. This CDR3 region has 17 residues. V was pared by 2 bases and J by 6 bases, with 11 bases of the junction left unmatched. The DNA for the CDR3 is TGTGCCAGCAGTGAACTTAATTCGGGGACAGGATATGAAAAACTGTTTTTT. This encodes CASSELNSGTGYEKLFF.

This clone was picked up one time. Different DNA sequences within this sample yield the same CDR3. V usage is TRBV29-1 and J usage is TRBJ1-2, with D uncertain. Germline lookup yields CDR1 SQVTM and CDR2 ANQGSEA. The V gene lost 6 bases and the J gene lost 0 bases, with 8 bases spanning the gap. The CDR3 is 12 residues long. CDR3 sequence reads: CSVEAANYGYTF. The DNA for the CDR3 is TGCAGCGTCGAGGCAGCTAACTATGGCTACACCTTC.

The genes are TRBV6-6 and TRBJ1-3; 9 bases are a match to TRBD1. There are 14 residues in the CDR3. Germline V lookup: CDR1 MNHNY, CDR2 SVGAGI (reference sequence). The V and J ends lost 7 bases and 4 bases, in that order; junction bases with no gene match: 5. The CDR3 DNA follows: TGTGCCAGCAATTCCGGGACAGGGGGAAACACCATATATTTT. Its protein product is CASNSGTGGNTIYF.

V usage is TRBV14 and J usage is TRBJ1-1, with no clear D. The CDR3 contains 11 residues. V gave up 4 bases and J gave up 8 bases, with 8 bases separating them. Germline V gene sequence: CDR1 SGHDN, CDR2 FVKESK. Written as DNA, the CDR3 is TGTGCCAGCAGCCCGTTCGGGGAAGCTTTCTTT. This sequence encodes CASSPFGEAFF.

The rearrangement joins TRBV28 to TRBJ1-1, with 7 bases lining up with TRBD1. V lost 10 bases, J lost 5 bases, and 10 bases stayed unmatched. The CDR3 length is 13 residues. The germline V gene encodes CDR1 MDHEN and CDR2 SYDVKM. The DNA for the CDR3 is TGTGCCACCACAGTGAGGGGGCGTACTGAAGCTTTCTTT. It codes for CATTVRGRTEAFF.

This chain links TRBV6-5 with TRBJ1-1; D perhaps matches TRBD1 (6 bases). CDR1 is MNHEY and CDR2 is SVGAGI in the germline V gene. The V end was cut by 2 bases, the J end by 3 bases, with 7 bases between. The CDR3 totals 13 residues. The CDR3 DNA is TGTGCCAGCAGTTACAAGGGGGACACTGAAGCTTTCTTT. As protein: CASSYKGDTEAFF.

The chain is built from TRBV4-1 and TRBJ2-3, with TRBD1 identical over 10 bases. The CDR3 length is 19 residues. Germline V gene sequence: CDR1 MGHRA, CDR2 YSYEKL. V lost 2 bases and J lost 3; bases outside the gene matches: 14. CDR3 nucleotide sequence: TGCGCCAGCAGCCAAATCGGGACAGGGGAATTAGGAGATACAGATACGCAGTATTTT. Translated, it gives CASSQIGTGELGDTDTQYF.

Ten or more counts support this clone. The chain uses TRBV6-5 and TRBJ1-2, with D perhaps TRBD1 (5 bases). Per the germline V gene, CDR1 is MNHEY and CDR2 is SVGAGI. The CDR3 totals 11 residues. Trimming removed 6 bases from V and 8 bases from J, with 10 bases in between. The CDR3 protein is CASSGGVGYTF. The CDR3 bases are TGTGCCAGCAGCGGAGGGGTAGGCTACACCTTC.

The V and J genes are TRBV7-6 and TRBJ2-7, with D perhaps matching TRBD1 (5 bases). Trimming pared 0 bases from V and 5 bases from J, leaving 14 bases between. The germline V gene encodes CDR1 SGHVS and CDR2 FNYEAQ. This CDR3 spans 15 amino acids. CDR3 sequence reads: CASSLAQGGGNEQYF. CDR3 in DNA: TGTGCCAGCAGCTTAGCGCAGGGTGGCGGAAACGAGCAGTACTTC.